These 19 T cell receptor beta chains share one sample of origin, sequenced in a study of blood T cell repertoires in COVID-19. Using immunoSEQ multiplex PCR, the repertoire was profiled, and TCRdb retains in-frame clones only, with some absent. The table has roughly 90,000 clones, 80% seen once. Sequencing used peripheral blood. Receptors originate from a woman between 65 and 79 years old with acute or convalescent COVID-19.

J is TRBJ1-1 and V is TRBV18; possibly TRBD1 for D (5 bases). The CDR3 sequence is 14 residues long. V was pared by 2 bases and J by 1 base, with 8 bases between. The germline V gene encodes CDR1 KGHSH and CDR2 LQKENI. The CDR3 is CASSPNDRNTEAFF. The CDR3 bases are TGTGCCAGCTCACCAAACGACAGGAACACTGAAGCTTTCTTT.

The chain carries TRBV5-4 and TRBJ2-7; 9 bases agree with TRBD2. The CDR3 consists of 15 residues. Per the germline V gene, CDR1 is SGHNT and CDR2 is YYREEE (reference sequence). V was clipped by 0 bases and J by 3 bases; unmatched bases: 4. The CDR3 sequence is CASSLAPTSGYEQYF. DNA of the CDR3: TGTGCCAGCAGCTTGGCCCCGACTAGCGGCTACGAGCAGTACTTC.

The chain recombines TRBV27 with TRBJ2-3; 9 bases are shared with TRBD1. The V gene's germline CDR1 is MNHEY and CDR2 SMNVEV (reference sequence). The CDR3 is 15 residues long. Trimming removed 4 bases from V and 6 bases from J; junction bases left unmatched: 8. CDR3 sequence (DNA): TGTGCCAGCAGTTCCTTCGGACAGGGGAGGGATACGCAGTATTTT. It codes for CASSSFGQGRDTQYF.

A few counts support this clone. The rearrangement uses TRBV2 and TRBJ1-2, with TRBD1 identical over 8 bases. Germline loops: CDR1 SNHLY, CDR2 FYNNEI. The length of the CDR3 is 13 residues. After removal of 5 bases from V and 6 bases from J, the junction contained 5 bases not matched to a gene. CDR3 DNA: TGTGCCAGCAGTTCGGACAGGGAACATGGCTACACCTTC. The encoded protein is CASSSDREHGYTF.

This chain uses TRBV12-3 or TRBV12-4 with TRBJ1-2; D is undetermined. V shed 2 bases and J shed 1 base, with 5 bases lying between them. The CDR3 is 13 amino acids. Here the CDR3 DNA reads TGTGCCAGCAGTTTAAAGAGTAACTATGGCTACACCTTC. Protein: CASSLKSNYGYTF.

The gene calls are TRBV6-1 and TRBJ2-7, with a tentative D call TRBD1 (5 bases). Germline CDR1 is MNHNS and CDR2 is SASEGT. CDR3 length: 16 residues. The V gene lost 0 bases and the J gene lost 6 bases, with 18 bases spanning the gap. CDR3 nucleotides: TGTGCCAGCAGTGAAGCGCTAAGGTTTGTAGGGGTCGAGCAGTACTTC. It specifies CASSEALRFVGVEQYF.

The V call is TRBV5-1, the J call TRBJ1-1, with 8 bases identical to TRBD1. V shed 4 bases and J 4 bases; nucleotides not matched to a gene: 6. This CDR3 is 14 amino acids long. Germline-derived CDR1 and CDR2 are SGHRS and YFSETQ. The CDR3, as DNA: TGCGCCAGCAGCCAAGAGACAGGGGTCACTGAAGCTTTCTTT. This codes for CASSQETGVTEAFF.

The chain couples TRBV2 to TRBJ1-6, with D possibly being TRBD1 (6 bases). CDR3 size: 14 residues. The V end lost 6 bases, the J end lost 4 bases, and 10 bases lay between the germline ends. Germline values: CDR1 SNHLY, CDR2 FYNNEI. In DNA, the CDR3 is TGTGCCAGCAGGACAGGATTATATAATTCACCCCTCCACTTT. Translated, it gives CASRTGLYNSPLHF.

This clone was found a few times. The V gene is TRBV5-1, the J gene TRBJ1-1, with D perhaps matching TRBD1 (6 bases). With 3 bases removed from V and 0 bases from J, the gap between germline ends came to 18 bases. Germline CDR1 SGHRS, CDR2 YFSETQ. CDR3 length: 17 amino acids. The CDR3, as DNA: TGCGCCAGCAGCTCATACATGGAAGGGGGTTTGAACACTGAAGCTTTCTTT. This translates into CASSSYMEGGLNTEAFF. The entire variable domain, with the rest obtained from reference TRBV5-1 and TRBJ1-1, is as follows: KAGVTQTPRYLIKTRGQQVTLSCSPISGHRSVSWYQQTPGQGLQFLFEYFSETQRNKGNFPGRFSGRQFSNSRSEMNVSTLELGDSALYLCASSSYMEGGLNTEAFFGQGTRLTVV.

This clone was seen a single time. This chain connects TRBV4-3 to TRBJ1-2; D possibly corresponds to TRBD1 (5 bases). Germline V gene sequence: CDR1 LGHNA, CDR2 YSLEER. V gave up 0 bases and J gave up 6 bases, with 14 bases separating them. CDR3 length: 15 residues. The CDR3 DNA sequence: TGCGCCAGCAGCCAAGATACAGGCATGGTTAATGGCTACACCTTC. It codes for CASSQDTGMVNGYTF.

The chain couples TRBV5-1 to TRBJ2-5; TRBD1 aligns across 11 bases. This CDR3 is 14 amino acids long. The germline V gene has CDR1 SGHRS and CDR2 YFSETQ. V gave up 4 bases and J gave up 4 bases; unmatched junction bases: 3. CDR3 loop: CASSRDRGSETQYF. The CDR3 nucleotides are TGCGCCAGCAGCCGGGACAGGGGGTCAGAGACCCAGTACTTC.

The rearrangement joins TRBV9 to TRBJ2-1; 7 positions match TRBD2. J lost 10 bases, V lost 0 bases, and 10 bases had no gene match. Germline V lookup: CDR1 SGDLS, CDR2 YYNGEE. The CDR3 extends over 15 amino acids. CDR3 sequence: CASSVGSRPGGEQFF. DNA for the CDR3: TGTGCCAGCAGCGTAGGTTCCAGGCCCGGGGGGGAGCAGTTCTTC.

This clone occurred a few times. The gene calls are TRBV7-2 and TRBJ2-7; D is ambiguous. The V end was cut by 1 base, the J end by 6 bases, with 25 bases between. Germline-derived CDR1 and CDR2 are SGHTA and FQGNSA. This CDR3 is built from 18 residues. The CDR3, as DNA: TGTGCCAGCAGCTTAGGACTTCCGACTTTCGATCTCTTGGGCGAGCAGTACTTC. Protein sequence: CASSLGLPTFDLLGEQYF.

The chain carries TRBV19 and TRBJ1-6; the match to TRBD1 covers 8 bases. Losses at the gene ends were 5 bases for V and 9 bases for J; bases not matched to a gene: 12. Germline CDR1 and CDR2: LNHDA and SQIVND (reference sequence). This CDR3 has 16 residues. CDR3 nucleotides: TGTGCCAGTAGTCCCCGTGGCGGGACAGGAGGTTCACCCCTCCACTTT. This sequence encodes CASSPRGGTGGSPLHF.

The CDR3 spells CARSPGTTNSYEQYF. The CDR3 DNA is TGTGCCAGAAGTCCCGGGACAACGAACTCCTACGAGCAGTACTTC. The chain links TRBV7-7 to TRBJ2-7; D perhaps matches TRBD1 (6 bases). V lost 9 bases and J lost 0, with 18 bases in between. Per germline, CDR1 SSHAT and CDR2 FNYEAQ (reference sequence). This CDR3 contains 15 residues.

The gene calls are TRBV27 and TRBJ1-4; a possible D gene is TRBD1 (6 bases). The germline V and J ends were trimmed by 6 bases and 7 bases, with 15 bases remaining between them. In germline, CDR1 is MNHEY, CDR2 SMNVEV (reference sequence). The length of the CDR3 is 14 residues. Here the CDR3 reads CASSLSRGFEKLFF. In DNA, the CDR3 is TGTGCCAGCAGCCTTTCCAGGGGTTTTGAAAAACTGTTTTTT.

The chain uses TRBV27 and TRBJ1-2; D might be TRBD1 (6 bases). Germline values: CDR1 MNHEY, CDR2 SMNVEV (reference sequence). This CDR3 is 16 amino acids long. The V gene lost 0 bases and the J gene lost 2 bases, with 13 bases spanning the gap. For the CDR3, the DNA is TGTGCCAGCAGTTTATCCTTTATTCAGGGGAACTATGGCTACACCTTC. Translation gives CASSLSFIQGNYGYTF.

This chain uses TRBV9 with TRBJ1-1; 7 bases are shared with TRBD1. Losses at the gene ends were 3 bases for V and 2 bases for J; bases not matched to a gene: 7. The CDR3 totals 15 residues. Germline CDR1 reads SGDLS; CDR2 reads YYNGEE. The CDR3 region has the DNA TGTGCCAGCAGCGAAGGGACAGAATTAAACACTGAAGCTTTCTTT. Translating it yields CASSEGTELNTEAFF.

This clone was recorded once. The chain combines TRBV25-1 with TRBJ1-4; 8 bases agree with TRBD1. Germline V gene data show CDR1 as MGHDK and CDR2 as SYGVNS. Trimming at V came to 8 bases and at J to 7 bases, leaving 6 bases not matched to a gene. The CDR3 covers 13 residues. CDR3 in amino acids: CASPDRVFEKLFF. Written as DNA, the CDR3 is TGTGCCAGCCCGGACAGGGTATTTGAAAAACTGTTTTTT. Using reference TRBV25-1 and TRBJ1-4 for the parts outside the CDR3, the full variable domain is EADIYQTPRYLVIGTGKKITLECSQTMGHDKMYWYQQDPGMELHLIHYSYGVNSTEKGDLSSESTVSRIRTEHFPLTLESARPSHTSQYLCASPDRVFEKLFFGSGTQLSVL.